The 17 T cell receptor beta chains below were found in one sample sequenced in a study of cytomegalovirus exposure and HLA in healthy donors. Vbeta (60) and Jbeta (13) primers were used in the PCR. TCRdb's copy holds only in-frame clones and misses some; the assay was immunoSEQ multiplex PCR. The table has roughly 120,000 clones, approximately 8.7% seen once. The sample comprised PBMCs. These receptors all come from a man aged 35 to 55 in good health and CMV-seronegative.

This clone was picked up a small number of times. CDR3 nucleotide sequence: TGTGCCAGCAGCCTAGCGGGAGGGCCCCTTGAGCAGTTCTTC. As protein: CASSLAGGPLEQFF. The chain joins TRBV7-3 to TRBJ2-1, with 12 positions matching TRBD2. Germline trimming cut 5 bases from V and 9 bases from J; bases unmatched to any gene: 5. This CDR3 has 14 amino acids. Germline V gene data show CDR1 as SGHTA and CDR2 as FQGTGA.

The chain couples TRBV10-3 to TRBJ1-5, with no clear D. Trimming removed 5 bases from V and 2 bases from J, with 10 bases in between. The CDR3 sequence is 14 residues long. Germline V lookup: CDR1 ENHRY, CDR2 SYGVKD. CDR3 protein: CAISNSDRNQPQHF. The CDR3, as DNA: TGTGCCATCAGTAACAGTGATCGCAATCAGCCCCAGCATTTT.

V and J are TRBV5-1 and TRBJ1-1; D is undetermined. The V and J ends lost 0 bases and 2 bases respectively, with 11 bases between them. Germline values: CDR1 SGHRS, CDR2 YFSETQ. This CDR3 is 15 amino acids long. CDR3 coding DNA: TGCGCCAGCAGCTTGGATATCCCTCTCAACACTGAAGCTTTCTTT. Amino acid sequence: CASSLDIPLNTEAFF.

This clone was detected only a few times. The chain carries TRBV7-6 and TRBJ1-2; possibly TRBD1 for D (6 bases). Germline CDR1 and CDR2: SGHVS and FNYEAQ. V shed 3 bases and J shed 6 bases, with 11 bases lying between them. The CDR3 is made up of 13 amino acids. CDR3 sequence: CASSFGQQDGYTF. In nucleotides, the CDR3 is TGTGCCAGCAGCTTTGGACAGCAGGATGGCTACACCTTC.

This chain uses TRBV4-1 with TRBJ1-4, with no clear D. Germline V gives CDR1 MGHRA, CDR2 YSYEKL. The V gene lost 3 bases and the J gene lost 0 bases, with 8 bases spanning the gap. There are 15 residues in the CDR3. The DNA of the CDR3 is TGCGCCAGCAGCCAGGCCGGGGCAACTAATGAAAAACTGTTTTTT. Its translation is CASSQAGATNEKLFF.

The chain recombines TRBV30 with TRBJ1-5, with 8 bases aligning to TRBD1. Germline CDR1 GTSNPN, CDR2 SVGIG (reference sequence). The CDR3 has 13 amino acids. V lost 4 bases to trimming and J lost 5 bases; unmatched junction nucleotides: 4. The CDR3 coding sequence is TGTGCCTGGAACCAGGGGGCTTATCAGCCCCAGCATTTT. Residues: CAWNQGAYQPQHF.

This rearrangement joins TRBV5-1 to TRBJ2-7, with TRBD1 matching over 8 bases. This CDR3 contains 13 residues. V lost 2 bases, J lost 5 bases, and 3 bases stayed unmatched. Germline V gives CDR1 SGHRS, CDR2 YFSETQ. The CDR3 loop is CASSFQGAHEQYF. The CDR3 DNA reads as TGCGCCAGCAGCTTTCAGGGGGCCCACGAGCAGTACTTC.

The chain employs TRBV19 and TRBJ2-3, with TRBD2 matching over 8 bases. Germline CDR1 and CDR2: LNHDA and SQIVND (reference sequence). The CDR3 has 17 residues. The V gene end was trimmed by 7 bases and the J gene end by 0 bases; junction bases not matched to a gene: 12. CDR3 sequence: CASNPLAGRTSTDTQYF. As DNA, the CDR3 is TGTGCCAGTAACCCTTTAGCGGGGCGAACTAGCACAGATACGCAGTATTTT. Full variable domain (rest looked up from reference TRBV19 and TRBJ2-3): DGGITQSPKYLFRKEGQNVTLSCEQNLNHDAMYWYRQDPGQGLRLIYYSQIVNDFQKGDIAEGYSVSREKKESFPLTVTSAQKNPTAFYLCASNPLAGRTSTDTQYFGPGTRLTVL.

In this sample, this clone turned up a few times. The genes are TRBV19 and TRBJ2-1; TRBD2 aligns across 8 bases. After removal of 1 base from V and 7 bases from J, the junction contained 3 bases not matched to a gene. Germline assignment: CDR1 LNHDA and CDR2 SQIVND (reference sequence). The CDR3 is made up of 14 amino acids. Here the CDR3 reads CASSIGSGANEQFF. The CDR3 bases are TGTGCCAGTAGTATAGGTAGCGGGGCTAATGAGCAGTTCTTC.

This clone has a handful of counts. This rearrangement joins TRBV4-2 to TRBJ2-7; 14 bases fit TRBD2. This CDR3 is built from 16 residues. V lost 3 bases, J lost 0 bases, and 1 base stayed unmatched. CDR1 and CDR2 (germline): LGHNA, YNFKEQ. Here the CDR3 DNA reads TGTGCCAGCAGCCAGGGACTAGCGGGGGCCTCCTACGAGCAGTACTTC. Its translation: CASSQGLAGASYEQYF.

The genes are TRBV5-4 and TRBJ1-1; D gene uncertain. Trimming cost V 2 bases and J 3 bases, with 8 bases left between them. Germline V CDR1 and CDR2: SGHNT, YYREEE (reference sequence). This CDR3 is 13 amino acids long. CDR3 in amino acids: CASSFRTDTEAFF. The CDR3 DNA follows: TGTGCCAGCAGCTTCCGGACTGACACTGAAGCTTTCTTT.

V gene TRBV27 combines with J gene TRBJ2-1; 7 bases match TRBD2. J was trimmed by 3 bases and V by 2 bases; bases with no gene match: 1. CDR3 length equals 14 residues. Germline CDR1 and CDR2: MNHEY and SMNVEV (reference sequence). The CDR3 sequence is CASSLGGVYNEQFF. The CDR3 DNA reads as TGTGCCAGCAGTTTAGGGGGGGTCTACAATGAGCAGTTCTTC.

There are many counts of this clone. The chain employs TRBV2 and TRBJ2-3, with no clear D. The V gene lost 6 bases and the J gene lost 3 bases, with 7 bases spanning the gap. Germline CDR1 and CDR2: SNHLY and FYNNEI. The CDR3 totals 12 residues. CDR3 sequence (DNA): TGTGCCAGCAGCGTAGAGACAGATACGCAGTATTTT. This translates into CASSVETDTQYF. Looking up the rest from reference TRBV2 and TRBJ2-3 gives the full variable domain: EPEVTQTPSHQVTQMGQEVILRCVPISNHLYFYWYRQILGQKVEFLVSFYNNEISEKSEIFDDQFSVERPDGSNFTLKIRSTKLEDSAMYFCASSVETDTQYFGPGTRLTVL.

The rearrangement links TRBV7-9 to TRBJ2-5, with D perhaps matching TRBD1 (6 bases). The J call is uncertain, as TRBJ2-7 better fits the DNA end. The CDR3 is made up of 13 amino acids. The V gene's germline CDR1 is SEHNR and CDR2 FQNEAQ (reference sequence). The chain's CDR3 is CASSQTGPYEQYF. DNA for the CDR3: TGTGCCAGCAGCCAAACAGGGCCCTACGAGCAGTACTTC.

This clone was detected a few times. This chain connects TRBV10-3 to TRBJ1-1, with D perhaps TRBD1 (5 bases). CDR3 length: 14 residues. The V end lost 0 bases, the J end lost 4 bases, and 9 bases lay between the germline ends. CDR1 and CDR2 from the germline V gene are ENHRY and SYGVKD. The DNA of the CDR3 is TGTGCCATCAGTGAGTCGACAAGGGGCACTGAAGCTTTCTTT. Translating it yields CAISESTRGTEAFF.

The chain links TRBV10-1 to TRBJ2-5; D call uncertain. CDR1 is WNHNN, CDR2 SYGVQD, per germline (reference sequence). V was cut by 0 bases and J by 0 bases, with 8 bases left in between. This CDR3 has 15 amino acids. The CDR3 DNA is TGCGCCAGCAGTGAGTCGTATGCGGACCAAGAGACCCAGTACTTC. Amino acids: CASSESYADQETQYF.

The genes are TRBV7-6 and TRBJ1-1, with D uncertain. V shed 0 bases and J shed 0 bases, with 8 bases lying between them. The CDR3 totals 15 residues. Germline lookup yields CDR1 SGHVS and CDR2 FNYEAQ. CDR3 region: CASSLARGVNTEAFF. CDR3 nucleotide sequence: TGTGCCAGCAGCTTAGCACGGGGAGTGAACACTGAAGCTTTCTTT.